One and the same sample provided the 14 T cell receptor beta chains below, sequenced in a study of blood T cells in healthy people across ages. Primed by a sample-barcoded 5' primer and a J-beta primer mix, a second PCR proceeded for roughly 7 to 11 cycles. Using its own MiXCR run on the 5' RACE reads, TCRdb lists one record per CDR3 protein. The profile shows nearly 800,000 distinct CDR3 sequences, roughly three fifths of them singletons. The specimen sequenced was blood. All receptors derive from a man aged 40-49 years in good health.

The DNA of the CDR3 is TGTGCCAGCAGTTTGGCAGGCGTCTTCCAGCGGGGGATAAACTCTGGGGCCAACGTCCTGACTTTC. As protein: CASSLAGVFQRGINSGANVLTF. V usage is TRBV28 and J usage is TRBJ2-6; 8 nucleotides align to TRBD2. The ends lost 3 bases at V and 0 bases at J; junction bases unmatched: 19. The CDR3 runs to 22 residues. Germline lookup yields CDR1 MDHEN and CDR2 SYDVKM.

The chain's CDR3 is CASSLVDGADYGYTF. CDR3 coding DNA: TGTGCCAGCAGCCTCGTAGACGGAGCCGACTATGGCTACACCTTC. This chain joins TRBV4-2 and TRBJ1-2; D ambiguous. This CDR3 is 15 amino acids long. Trimming took off 4 bases at V and 3 bases at J, with 15 bases between the two ends. The V gene's germline CDR1 is LGHNA and CDR2 YNFKEQ.

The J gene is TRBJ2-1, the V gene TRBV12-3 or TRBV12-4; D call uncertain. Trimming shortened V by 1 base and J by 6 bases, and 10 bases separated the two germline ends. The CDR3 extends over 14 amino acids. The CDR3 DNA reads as TGTGCCAGCAGTTTAGTCTTCGGGTCCAATGAGCAGTTCTTC. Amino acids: CASSLVFGSNEQFF.

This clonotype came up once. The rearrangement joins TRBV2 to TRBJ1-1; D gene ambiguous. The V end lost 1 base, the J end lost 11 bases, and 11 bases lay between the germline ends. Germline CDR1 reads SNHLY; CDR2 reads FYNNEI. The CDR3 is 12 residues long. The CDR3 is CASSEDAGNAFF. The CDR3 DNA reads TGTGCCAGCAGTGAAGACGCGGGGAACGCTTTCTTT.

The DNA of the CDR3 is TGTGCCAGCAGTGAAGGGCCCGGGACACATGGCTACACCTTC. Protein: CASSEGPGTHGYTF. J is TRBJ1-2 and V is TRBV25-1, with D tentatively TRBD1 (6 bases). Trimming left V 2 bases short and J 6 bases short, with 13 bases between. The CDR3 has 14 amino acids. CDR1 is MGHDK and CDR2 is SYGVNS in the germline V gene.

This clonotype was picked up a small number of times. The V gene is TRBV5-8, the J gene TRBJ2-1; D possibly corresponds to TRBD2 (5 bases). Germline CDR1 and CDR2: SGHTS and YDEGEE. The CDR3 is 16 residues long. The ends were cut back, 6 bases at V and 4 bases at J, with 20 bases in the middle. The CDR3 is CASTGVDGEVYNEQFF. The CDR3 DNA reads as TGTGCCAGCACCGGGGTCGACGGCGAAGTTTACAATGAGCAGTTCTTC. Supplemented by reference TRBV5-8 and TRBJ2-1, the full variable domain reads EAGVTQSPTHLIKTRGQQATLRCSPISGHTSVYWYQQALGLGLQFLLWYDEGEERNRGNFPPRFSGRQFPNYSSELNVNALELEDSALYLCASTGVDGEVYNEQFFGPGTRLTVL.

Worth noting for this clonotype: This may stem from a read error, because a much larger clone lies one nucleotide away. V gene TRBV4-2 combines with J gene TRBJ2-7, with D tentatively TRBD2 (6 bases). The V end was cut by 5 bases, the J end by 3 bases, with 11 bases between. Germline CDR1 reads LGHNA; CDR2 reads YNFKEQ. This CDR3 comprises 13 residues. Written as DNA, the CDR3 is TGTGCCAGCAGCGCGGGGCTTTTCTACGAGCAGTACTTC. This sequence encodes CASSAGLFYEQYF.

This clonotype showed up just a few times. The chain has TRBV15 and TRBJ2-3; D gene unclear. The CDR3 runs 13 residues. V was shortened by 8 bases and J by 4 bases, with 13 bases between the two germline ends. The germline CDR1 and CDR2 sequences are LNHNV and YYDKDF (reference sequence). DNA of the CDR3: TGTGCCACCGGTTCCAACTGGGCAGATACGCAGTATTTT. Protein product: CATGSNWADTQYF. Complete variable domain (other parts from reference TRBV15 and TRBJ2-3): DAMVIQNPRYQVTQFGKPVTLSCSQTLNHNVMYWYQQKSSQAPKLLFHYYDKDFNNEADTPDNFQSRRPNTSFCFLDIRSPGLGDTAMYLCATGSNWADTQYFGPGTRLTVL.

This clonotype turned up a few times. DNA for the CDR3: TGTGCCAGCAAGCTCGAAACAGGGCCGATTAACTATGGCTACACCTTC. Its protein product is CASKLETGPINYGYTF. The J gene is TRBJ1-2, the V gene TRBV7-2; D may be TRBD1 (6 bases). Trimming removed 7 bases from V and 1 base from J, with 19 bases in between. The CDR3 spans 16 residues. Germline loops: CDR1 SGHTA, CDR2 FQGNSA.

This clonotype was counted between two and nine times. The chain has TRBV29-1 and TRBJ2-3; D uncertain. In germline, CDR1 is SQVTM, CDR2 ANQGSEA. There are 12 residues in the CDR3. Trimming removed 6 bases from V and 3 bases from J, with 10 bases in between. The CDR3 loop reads CSVPRSTDTQYF. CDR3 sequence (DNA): TGCAGCGTGCCCAGGAGTACAGATACGCAGTATTTT.

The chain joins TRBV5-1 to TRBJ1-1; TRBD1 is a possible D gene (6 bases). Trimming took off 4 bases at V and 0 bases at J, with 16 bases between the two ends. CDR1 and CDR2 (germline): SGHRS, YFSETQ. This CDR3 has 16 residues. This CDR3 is CASSLGTRSMNTEAFF. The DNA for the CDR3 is TGCGCCAGCAGCCTCGGGACAAGATCCATGAACACTGAAGCTTTCTTT.

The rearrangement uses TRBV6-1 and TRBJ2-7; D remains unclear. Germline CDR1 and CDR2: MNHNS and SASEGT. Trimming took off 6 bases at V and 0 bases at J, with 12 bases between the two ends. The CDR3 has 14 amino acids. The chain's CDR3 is CASRLAADSYEQYF. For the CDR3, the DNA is TGTGCCAGCAGATTGGCAGCCGACTCCTACGAGCAGTACTTC.

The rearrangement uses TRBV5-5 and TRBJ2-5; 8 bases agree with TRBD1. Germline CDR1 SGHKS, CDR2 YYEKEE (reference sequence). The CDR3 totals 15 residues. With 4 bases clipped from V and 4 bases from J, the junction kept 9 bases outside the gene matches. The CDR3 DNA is TGTGCCAGCAGCCCTGGGGGACAGGAGATAGAGACCCAGTACTTC. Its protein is CASSPGGQEIETQYF.

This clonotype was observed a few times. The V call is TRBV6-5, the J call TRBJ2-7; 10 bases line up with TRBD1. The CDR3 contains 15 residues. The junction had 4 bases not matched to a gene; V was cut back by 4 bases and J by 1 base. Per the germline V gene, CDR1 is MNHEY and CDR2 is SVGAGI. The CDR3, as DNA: TGTGCCAGCAGTTTGACAGGGGGCCTTTCCTACGAGCAGTACTTC. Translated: CASSLTGGLSYEQYF.